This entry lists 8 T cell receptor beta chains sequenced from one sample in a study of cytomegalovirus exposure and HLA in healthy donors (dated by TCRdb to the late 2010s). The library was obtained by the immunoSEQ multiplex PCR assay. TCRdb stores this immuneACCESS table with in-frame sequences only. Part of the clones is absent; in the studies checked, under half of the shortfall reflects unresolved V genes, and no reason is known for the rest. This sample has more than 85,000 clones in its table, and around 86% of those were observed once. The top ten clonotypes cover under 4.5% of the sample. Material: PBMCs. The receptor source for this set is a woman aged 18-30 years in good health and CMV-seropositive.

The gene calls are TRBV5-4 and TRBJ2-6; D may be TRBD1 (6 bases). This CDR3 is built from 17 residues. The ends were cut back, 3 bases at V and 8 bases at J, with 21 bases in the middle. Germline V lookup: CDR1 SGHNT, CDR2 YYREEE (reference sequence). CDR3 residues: CASSSPIPGVTTNVLTF. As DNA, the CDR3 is TGTGCCAGCAGCTCACCTATCCCAGGGGTAACGACCAACGTCCTGACTTTC.

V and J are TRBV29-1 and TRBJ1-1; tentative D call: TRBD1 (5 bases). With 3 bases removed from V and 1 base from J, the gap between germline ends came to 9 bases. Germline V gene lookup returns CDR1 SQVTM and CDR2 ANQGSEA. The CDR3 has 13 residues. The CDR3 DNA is TGCAGCGTTGACGGGGGTGAGAACACTGAAGCTTTCTTT. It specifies CSVDGGENTEAFF.

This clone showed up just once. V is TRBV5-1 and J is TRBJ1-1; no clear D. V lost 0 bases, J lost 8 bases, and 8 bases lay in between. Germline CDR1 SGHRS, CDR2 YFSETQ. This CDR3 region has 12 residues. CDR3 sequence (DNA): TGCGCCAGCAGCTTGGTGCCAGGAGAAGCTTTCTTT. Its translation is CASSLVPGEAFF.

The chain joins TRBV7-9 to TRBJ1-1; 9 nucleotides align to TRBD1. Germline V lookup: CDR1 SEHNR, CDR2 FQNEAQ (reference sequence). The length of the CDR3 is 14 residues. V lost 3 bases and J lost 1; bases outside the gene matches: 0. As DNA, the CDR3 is TGTGCCAGCAGCTTGGACAGGGGGAACACTGAAGCTTTCTTT. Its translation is CASSLDRGNTEAFF.

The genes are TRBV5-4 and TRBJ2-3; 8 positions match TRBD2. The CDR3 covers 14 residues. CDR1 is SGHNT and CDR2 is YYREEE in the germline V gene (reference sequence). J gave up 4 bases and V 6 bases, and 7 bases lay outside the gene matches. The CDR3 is CASTSGGRADTQYF. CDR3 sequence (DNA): TGTGCCAGCACCTCGGGGGGGCGGGCAGATACGCAGTATTTT.

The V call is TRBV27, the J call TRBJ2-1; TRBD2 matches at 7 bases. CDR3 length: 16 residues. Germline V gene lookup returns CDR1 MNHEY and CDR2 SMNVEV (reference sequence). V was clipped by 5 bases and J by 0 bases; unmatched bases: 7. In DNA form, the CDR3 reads TGTGCCAGCAGTCTCCAAACGGGGGGCTCCTACAATGAGCAGTTCTTC. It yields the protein CASSLQTGGSYNEQFF.

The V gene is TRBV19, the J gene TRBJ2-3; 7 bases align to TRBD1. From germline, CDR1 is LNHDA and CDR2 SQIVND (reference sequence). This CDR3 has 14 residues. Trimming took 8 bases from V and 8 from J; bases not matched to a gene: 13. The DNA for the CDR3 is TGTGCCAGTGGAGTAGACAGGGCTTCGGTTACGCAGTATTTT. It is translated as CASGVDRASVTQYF.

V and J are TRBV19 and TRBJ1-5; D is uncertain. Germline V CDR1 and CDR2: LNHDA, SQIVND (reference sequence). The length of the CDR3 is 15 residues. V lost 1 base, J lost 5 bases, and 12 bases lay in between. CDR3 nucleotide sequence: TGTGCCAGTAGTATAGCCATCGCGGCGTATCAGCCCCAGCATTTT. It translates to CASSIAIAAYQPQHF.